This T cell receptor (beta chain) emerged from a study of T cell repertoires in cytomegalovirus infection. TCRdb fed the reads into MiXCR, producing one record per CDR3 protein. Of about 180,000 distinct CDR3 sequences listed, about 15% are singletons. This clonotype was picked up many times. The V segment lost 8 bases and the J segment 4 bases; nucleotides outside the gene matches: 10. Germline assignment: CDR1 MDHEN and CDR2 SYDVKM. The CDR3 totals 15 residues. The chain is built from TRBV28 and TRBJ2-1; 8 positions agree with TRBD1. This sequence was found in a human donor in good health (CMV status not recorded). Some clones in this sample may be carry-over from other donors' samples. The specimen sequenced was PBMCs. The DNA of the CDR3 is TGTGCCAGCTCCCCCCGTCGGACAGGGTACAATGAGCAGTTCTTC. It encodes CASSPRRTGYNEQFF.